These 18 T cell receptor beta chains share one sample of origin, sequenced in a study of T-cell reconstitution after alpha-beta-depleted transplantation in children. Unique molecular identifiers were used to barcode this TCRbeta library. MiXCR, run by TCRdb on the PCR reads, gives a single entry per CDR3 protein. This sample has about 610,000 distinct CDR3 sequences, with approximately 10% found just once. The sample consisted of PBMCs from the stem cell graft donor, taken from the stem cell graft. Source of these receptors: a human donor who donated a stem cell graft to a child with acute myeloid leukemia.

This clonotype was observed many times. V is TRBV4-2 and J is TRBJ2-7, with 9 bases fitting TRBD2. After removal of 4 bases from V and 3 bases from J, the junction contained 31 bases not matched to a gene. Germline lookup yields CDR1 LGHNA and CDR2 YNFKEQ. The CDR3 extends over 23 amino acids. CDR3 coding DNA: TGTGCCAGCAGCCCCAGCTCTAGCGGGATCGGTAGAAGCACCGTTTTCCCAAACTACGAGCAGTACTTC. Its protein product is CASSPSSSGIGRSTVFPNYEQYF.

This clonotype showed up just a few times. The chain joins TRBV20-1 to TRBJ2-2; 8 bases fit TRBD2. The CDR3 covers 17 residues. V trimming: 0 bases; J trimming: 4 bases; junction bases outside the gene matches: 10. The germline CDR1 and CDR2 sequences are DFQATT and SNEGSKA (reference sequence). The CDR3 region is CSARDFGTSLGTGELFF. The CDR3 region has the DNA TGCAGTGCTAGAGATTTCGGGACTAGTTTGGGCACCGGGGAGCTGTTTTTT.

This clonotype turned up a few times. The rearrangement links TRBV29-1 to TRBJ2-7; TRBD2 might be the D (5 bases). Germline V lookup: CDR1 SQVTM, CDR2 ANQGSEA. The CDR3 consists of 11 residues. V dropped 7 bases and J dropped 3 bases, with 10 bases sitting between them. The CDR3 reads CSACAGYEQYF. CDR3 coding DNA: TGCAGCGCCTGCGCGGGCTACGAGCAGTACTTC.

The V call is TRBV7-9, the J call TRBJ2-7; 13 bases align to TRBD2. The trim removed 8 bases at V and 4 bases at J, leaving 11 bases unmatched. This CDR3 is built from 16 residues. Germline V gene sequence: CDR1 SEHNR, CDR2 FQNEAQ (reference sequence). CDR3 residues: CASDPRTSGRDYEQYF. In nucleotides, the CDR3 is TGTGCCAGCGACCCGAGGACTAGCGGGAGAGATTACGAGCAGTACTTC.

In its sample, this clonotype was seen many times. V and J are TRBV6-2 or TRBV6-3 and TRBJ2-6; either TRBD1 or TRBD2 may fit D (6 bases each). Per the germline V gene, CDR1 is MNHEY and CDR2 is SVGEGT. V was trimmed by 10 bases and J by 2 bases, leaving 15 bases between them. The CDR3 consists of 15 residues. The CDR3 nucleotides read TGTGCCATCCGTCTGGGGGGCGCTGGGGCCAACGTCCTGACTTTC. Translated, it gives CAIRLGGAGANVLTF.

The V and J genes are TRBV7-6 and TRBJ1-1; 10 bases are a match to TRBD1. The CDR3 loop spans 18 amino acids. The J segment lost 0 bases and the V segment lost 5 bases, leaving 12 bases of the junction unmatched. CDR1 is SGHVS, CDR2 FNYEAQ, per germline. This CDR3 is CASSAHRDRGGLNTEAFF. CDR3 coding DNA: TGTGCCAGCAGCGCGCACCGGGACAGGGGTGGGTTGAACACTGAAGCTTTCTTT.

This clonotype was counted between two and nine times. The CDR3 protein is CASSHRRMGGYTF. CDR3 bases: TGTGCCAGCAGTCATCGGCGGATGGGGGGCTACACCTTC. The chain combines TRBV12-3 or TRBV12-4 with TRBJ1-2, with D hard to call. The CDR3 loop spans 13 amino acids. Trimming cost V 5 bases and J 8 bases, with 15 bases left between them.

This clonotype showed up just a few times. The chain employs TRBV12-5 and TRBJ2-5; maybe TRBD1 (7 bases). The CDR3 has 14 residues. Germline V gives CDR1 LGHNT, CDR2 FRNRAP. V lost 7 bases and J lost 2, with 14 bases in between. The chain's CDR3 is CASAGGQLQETQYF. CDR3 nucleotide sequence: TGTGCTAGTGCCGGGGGACAGCTTCAAGAGACCCAGTACTTC. The full variable domain, its missing parts supplied by reference TRBV12-5 and TRBJ2-5, is DARVTQTPRHKVTEMGQEVTMRCQPILGHNTVFWYRQTMMQGLELLAYFRNRAPLDDSGMPKDRFSAEMPDATLATLKIQPSEPRDSAVYFCASAGGQLQETQYFGPGTRLLVL.

This clonotype was recorded at least ten times. V and J are TRBV24-1 and TRBJ2-6; TRBD1 agrees at 8 bases. From germline, CDR1 is KGHDR and CDR2 SFDVKD. This CDR3 is built from 20 residues. With V trimmed by 3 bases and J by 3 bases, 15 bases remained unmatched. CDR3 protein: CATSDVYSGQGAGGANVLTF. The CDR3 DNA sequence: TGTGCCACCAGTGATGTGTATAGTGGGCAGGGGGCAGGTGGGGCCAACGTCCTGACTTTC.

The gene calls are TRBV11-2 and TRBJ2-1, with TRBD2 identical over 12 bases. Germline assignment: CDR1 SGHAT and CDR2 FQNNGV. V was pared by 5 bases and J by 0 bases, with 8 bases of the junction left unmatched. The CDR3 is made up of 18 amino acids. CDR3 bases: TGTGCCAGCAGCCAAGGACTAGCGGGAACTAGCTCCTACAATGAGCAGTTCTTC. Amino acid sequence: CASSQGLAGTSSYNEQFF.

This clonotype has just a few counts. The V call is TRBV5-1, the J call TRBJ1-6; weak D call: TRBD1 (6 bases). With 4 bases removed from V and 11 bases from J, the gap between germline ends came to 16 bases. CDR1 is SGHRS and CDR2 is YFSETQ in the germline V gene. The CDR3 totals 14 residues. For the CDR3, the DNA is TGCGCCAGCAGCCACAGGGAAATAGGGACACCCCTCCACTTT. It specifies CASSHREIGTPLHF.

This clonotype was counted at least ten times. The chain combines TRBV29-1 with TRBJ1-1; 8 bases map to TRBD1. Trimming at V came to 7 bases and at J to 8 bases, leaving 9 bases not matched to a gene. The germline gives CDR1 SQVTM, CDR2 ANQGSEA. This CDR3 has 12 residues. The CDR3 region is CSGQGQGVEAFF. The CDR3 DNA is TGCAGCGGACAAGGACAGGGTGTCGAAGCTTTCTTT.

This chain links TRBV12-3 or TRBV12-4 with TRBJ1-1, with 11 bases that match TRBD1. The CDR3 consists of 13 residues. The ends lost 7 bases at V and 9 bases at J; junction bases unmatched: 7. DNA for the CDR3: TGTGCCAGCAACCACGGACAGGGGGCGAAAGCTTTCTTT. This encodes CASNHGQGAKAFF.

The gene calls are TRBV6-2 or TRBV6-3 and TRBJ2-7; TRBD2 aligns across 10 bases. This CDR3 is built from 15 residues. After removal of 5 bases from V and 4 bases from J, the junction contained 8 bases not matched to a gene. Germline CDR1 is MNHEY and CDR2 is SVGEGT. CDR3 sequence: CASSNGLAARYEQYF. The CDR3 coding sequence is TGTGCCAGCAGTAACGGACTAGCGGCCCGATACGAGCAGTACTTC.

This clonotype was counted only a few times. The CDR3 loop is CASSLVASGTRTDTQYF. As DNA, the CDR3 is TGCGCCAGCAGCTTGGTGGCTAGCGGGACCCGCACAGATACGCAGTATTTT. J is TRBJ2-3 and V is TRBV5-1, with TRBD2 matching 9 bases. V lost 0 bases, J lost 1 base, and 6 bases stayed unmatched. This CDR3 region has 17 residues. CDR1 SGHRS and CDR2 YFSETQ come from the germline V gene.

This clonotype was found a few times. The chain links TRBV4-2 to TRBJ2-4; 12 nucleotides line up with TRBD2. CDR3 size: 17 residues. The trim removed 0 bases at V and 8 bases at J, leaving 8 bases unmatched. Germline V gene sequence: CDR1 LGHNA, CDR2 YNFKEQ. For the CDR3, the DNA is TGTGCCAGCAGCCAAGAAGAACTAGCGGGAGGTTCGGACATTCAGTACTTC. Translated: CASSQEELAGGSDIQYF.

There are a few counts of this clonotype. The genes are TRBV18 and TRBJ1-5; a weak D match, TRBD1 (6 bases). Germline V gives CDR1 KGHSH, CDR2 LQKENI. Trimming left V 6 bases short and J 4 bases short, with 16 bases between. The CDR3 has 15 amino acids. CDR3: CASSEGRGGNQPQHF. Here the CDR3 DNA reads TGTGCCAGCTCGGAGGGGCGAGGGGGGAATCAGCCCCAGCATTTT.

V usage is TRBV12-3 or TRBV12-4 and J usage is TRBJ2-3; D is perhaps TRBD1 (5 bases). This CDR3 has 15 amino acids. V shed 6 bases and J shed 2 bases, with 15 bases lying between them. In nucleotides, the CDR3 is TGTGCCAGCAGGGGGCGACAATTCTCCACAGATACGCAGTATTTT. It codes for CASRGRQFSTDTQYF.